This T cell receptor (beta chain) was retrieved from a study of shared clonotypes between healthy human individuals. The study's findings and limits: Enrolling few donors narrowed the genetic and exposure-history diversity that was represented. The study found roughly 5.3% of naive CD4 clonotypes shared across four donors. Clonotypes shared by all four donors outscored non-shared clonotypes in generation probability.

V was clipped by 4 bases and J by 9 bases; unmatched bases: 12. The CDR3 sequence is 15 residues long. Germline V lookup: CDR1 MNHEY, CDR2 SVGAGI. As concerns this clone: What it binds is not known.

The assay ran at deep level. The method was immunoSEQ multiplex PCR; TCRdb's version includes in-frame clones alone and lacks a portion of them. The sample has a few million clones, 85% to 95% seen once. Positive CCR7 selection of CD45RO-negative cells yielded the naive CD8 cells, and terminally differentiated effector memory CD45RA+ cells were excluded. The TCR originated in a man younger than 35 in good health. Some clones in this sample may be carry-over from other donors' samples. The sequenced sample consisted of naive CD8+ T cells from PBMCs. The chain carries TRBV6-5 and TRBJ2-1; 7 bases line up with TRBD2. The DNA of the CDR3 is TGTGCCAGCAGTTCCCCCGGGGGGTCCGTCCTTGAGCAGTTCTTC. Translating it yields CASSSPGGSVLEQFF.